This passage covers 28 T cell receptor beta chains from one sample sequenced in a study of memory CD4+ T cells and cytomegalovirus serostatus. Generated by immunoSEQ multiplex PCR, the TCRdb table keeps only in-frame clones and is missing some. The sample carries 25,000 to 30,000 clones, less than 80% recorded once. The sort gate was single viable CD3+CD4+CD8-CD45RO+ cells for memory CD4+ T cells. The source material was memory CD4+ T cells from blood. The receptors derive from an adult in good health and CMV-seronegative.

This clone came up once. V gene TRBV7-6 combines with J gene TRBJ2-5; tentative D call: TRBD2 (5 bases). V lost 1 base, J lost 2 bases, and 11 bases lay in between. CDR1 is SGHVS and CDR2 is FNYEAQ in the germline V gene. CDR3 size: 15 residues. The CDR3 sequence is CASSLGASPQETQYF. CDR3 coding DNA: TGTGCCAGCAGCTTAGGGGCTAGCCCTCAAGAGACCCAGTACTTC.

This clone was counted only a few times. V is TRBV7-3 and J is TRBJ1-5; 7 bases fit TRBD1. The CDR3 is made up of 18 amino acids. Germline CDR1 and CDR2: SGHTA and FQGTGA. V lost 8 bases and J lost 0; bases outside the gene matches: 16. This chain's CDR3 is CASHRYGTESYSNQPQHF. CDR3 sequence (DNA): TGTGCCAGCCACAGGTACGGGACAGAATCTTATAGCAATCAGCCCCAGCATTTT.

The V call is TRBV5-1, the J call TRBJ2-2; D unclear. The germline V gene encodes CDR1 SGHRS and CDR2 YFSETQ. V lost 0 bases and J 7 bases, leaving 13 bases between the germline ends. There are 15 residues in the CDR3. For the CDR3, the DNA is TGCGCCAGCAGCTTGGAGCTGATGGTGGGCGGGGAGCTGTTTTTT. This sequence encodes CASSLELMVGGELFF.

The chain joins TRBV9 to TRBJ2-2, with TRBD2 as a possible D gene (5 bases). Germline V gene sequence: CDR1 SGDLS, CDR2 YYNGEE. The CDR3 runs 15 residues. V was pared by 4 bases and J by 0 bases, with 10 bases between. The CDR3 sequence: CASSLGLANTGELFF. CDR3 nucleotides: TGTGCCAGCAGCCTCGGACTTGCGAACACCGGGGAGCTGTTTTTT.

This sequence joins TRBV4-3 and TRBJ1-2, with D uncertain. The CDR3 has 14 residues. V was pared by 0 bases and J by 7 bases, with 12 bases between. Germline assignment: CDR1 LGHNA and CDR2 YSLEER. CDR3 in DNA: TGCGCCAGCAGCCAAGACAAGACGGCCGTTGGCTACACCTTC. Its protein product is CASSQDKTAVGYTF.

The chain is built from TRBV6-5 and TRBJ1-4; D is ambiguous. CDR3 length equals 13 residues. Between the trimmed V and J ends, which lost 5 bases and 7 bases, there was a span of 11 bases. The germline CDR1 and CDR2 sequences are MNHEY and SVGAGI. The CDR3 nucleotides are TGTGCCAGCAGTGATAACTTAGGTGAAAAACTGTTTTTT. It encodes CASSDNLGEKLFF.

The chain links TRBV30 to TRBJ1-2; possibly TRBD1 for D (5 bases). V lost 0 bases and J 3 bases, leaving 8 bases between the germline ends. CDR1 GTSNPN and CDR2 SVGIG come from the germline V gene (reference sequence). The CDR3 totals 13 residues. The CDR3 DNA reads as TGTGCCTGGAGTGTCGCGGGGGACTATGGCTACACCTTC. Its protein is CAWSVAGDYGYTF.

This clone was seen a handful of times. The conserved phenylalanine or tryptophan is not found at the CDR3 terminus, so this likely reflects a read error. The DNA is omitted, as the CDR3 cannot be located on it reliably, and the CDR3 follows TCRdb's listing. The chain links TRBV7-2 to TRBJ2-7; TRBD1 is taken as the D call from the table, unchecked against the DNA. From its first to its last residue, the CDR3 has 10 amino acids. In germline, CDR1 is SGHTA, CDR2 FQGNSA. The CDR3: CASRDRDRGR.

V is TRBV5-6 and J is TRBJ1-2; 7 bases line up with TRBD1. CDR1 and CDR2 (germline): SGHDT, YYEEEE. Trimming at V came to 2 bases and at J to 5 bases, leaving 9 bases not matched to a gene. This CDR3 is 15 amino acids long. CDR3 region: CASSLGGIRPYGYTF. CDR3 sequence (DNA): TGTGCCAGCAGCTTAGGGGGCATACGCCCATATGGCTACACCTTC.

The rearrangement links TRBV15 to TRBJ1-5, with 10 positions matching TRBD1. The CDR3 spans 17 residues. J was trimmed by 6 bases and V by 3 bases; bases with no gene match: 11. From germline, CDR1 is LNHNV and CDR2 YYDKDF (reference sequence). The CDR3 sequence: CATSSSRDRGARQPQHF. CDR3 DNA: TGTGCCACCAGCAGTTCCCGGGACAGGGGTGCCCGTCAGCCCCAGCATTTT.

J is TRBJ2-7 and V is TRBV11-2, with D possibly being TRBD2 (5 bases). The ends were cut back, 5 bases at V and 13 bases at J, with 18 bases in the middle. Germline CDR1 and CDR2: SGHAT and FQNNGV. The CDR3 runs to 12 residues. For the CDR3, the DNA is TGTGCCAGCAGCCTTGGAGCGGCGCGCTTATACTTC. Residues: CASSLGAARLYF.

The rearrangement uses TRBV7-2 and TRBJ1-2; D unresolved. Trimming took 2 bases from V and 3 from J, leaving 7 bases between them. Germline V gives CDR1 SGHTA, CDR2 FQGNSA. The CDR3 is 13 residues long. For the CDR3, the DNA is TGTGCCAGCAGCTTAAAGGGAGACTATGGCTACACCTTC. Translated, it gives CASSLKGDYGYTF.

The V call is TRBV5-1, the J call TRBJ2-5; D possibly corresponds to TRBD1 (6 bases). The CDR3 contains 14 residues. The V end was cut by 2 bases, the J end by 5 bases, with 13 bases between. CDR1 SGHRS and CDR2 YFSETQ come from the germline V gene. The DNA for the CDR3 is TGCGCCAGCAGCTTAGAAGGGGGACGGGAGACCCAGTACTTC. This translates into CASSLEGGRETQYF.

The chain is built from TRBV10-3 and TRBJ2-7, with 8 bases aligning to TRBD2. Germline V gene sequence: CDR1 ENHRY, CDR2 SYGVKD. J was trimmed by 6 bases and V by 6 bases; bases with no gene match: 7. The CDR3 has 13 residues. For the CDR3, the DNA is TGTGCCATCAGGGAAGGACTAGCAACCGAGCAGTACTTC. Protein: CAIREGLATEQYF.

The CDR3: CASGSEGNTIYF. CDR3 nucleotide sequence: TGTGCCAGCGGGTCGGAGGGTAACACCATATATTTT. The V gene is TRBV2, the J gene TRBJ1-3; D gene ambiguous. The germline gives CDR1 SNHLY, CDR2 FYNNEI. The CDR3 has 12 residues. The V end lost 8 bases, the J end lost 7 bases, and 12 bases lay between the germline ends.

DNA of the CDR3: TGTGCCAGCAGCCCGGGGGGGAACCAAGAGACCCAGTACTTC. This codes for CASSPGGNQETQYF. This chain links TRBV9 with TRBJ2-5; 8 bases are shared with TRBD2. The CDR3 spans 14 residues. CDR1 SGDLS and CDR2 YYNGEE come from the germline V gene. Trimming removed 4 bases from V and 0 bases from J; junction bases left unmatched: 2.

DNA for the CDR3: TGTGCCAGCAGCTTAGATAGCGGGAGGGCCTACGAGCAGTACTTC. Translating it yields CASSLDSGRAYEQYF. The chain uses TRBV7-2 and TRBJ2-7; TRBD2 matches at 11 bases. Trimming took 1 base from V and 2 from J; bases not matched to a gene: 1. This CDR3 contains 15 residues. Looked up from germline, CDR1 is SGHTA and CDR2 is FQGNSA.

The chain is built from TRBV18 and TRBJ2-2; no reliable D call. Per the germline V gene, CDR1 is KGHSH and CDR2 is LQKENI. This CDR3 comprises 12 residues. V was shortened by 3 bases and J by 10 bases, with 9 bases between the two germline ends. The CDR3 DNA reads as TGTGCCAGCTCACCGGCGAGTCTGGAGCTGTTTTTT. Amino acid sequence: CASSPASLELFF.

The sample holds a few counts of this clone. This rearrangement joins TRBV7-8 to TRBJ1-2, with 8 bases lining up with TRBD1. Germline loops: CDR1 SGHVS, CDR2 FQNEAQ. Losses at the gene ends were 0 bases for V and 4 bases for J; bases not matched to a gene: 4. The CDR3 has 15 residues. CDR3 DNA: TGTGCCAGCAGCTTAGCCATTACAGGGGGCTATGGCTACACCTTC. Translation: CASSLAITGGYGYTF. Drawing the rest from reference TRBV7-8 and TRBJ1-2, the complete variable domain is GAGVSQSPRYKVAKRGQDVALRCDPISGHVSLFWYQQALGQGPEFLTYFQNEAQLDKSGLPSDRFFAERPEGSVSTLKIQRTQQEDSAVYLCASSLAITGGYGYTFGSGTRLTVV.

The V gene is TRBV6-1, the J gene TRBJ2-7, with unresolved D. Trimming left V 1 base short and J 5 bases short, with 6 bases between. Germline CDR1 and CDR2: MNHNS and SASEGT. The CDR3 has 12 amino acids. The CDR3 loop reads CASSEVFDEQYF. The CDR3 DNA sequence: TGTGCCAGCAGTGAAGTTTTTGACGAGCAGTACTTC.

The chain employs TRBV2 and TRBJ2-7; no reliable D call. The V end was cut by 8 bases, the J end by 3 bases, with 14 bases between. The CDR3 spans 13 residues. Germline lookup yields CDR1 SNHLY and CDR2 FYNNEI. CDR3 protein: CASHGLALYEQYF. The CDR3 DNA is TGTGCCAGCCACGGGCTGGCACTCTACGAGCAGTACTTC.

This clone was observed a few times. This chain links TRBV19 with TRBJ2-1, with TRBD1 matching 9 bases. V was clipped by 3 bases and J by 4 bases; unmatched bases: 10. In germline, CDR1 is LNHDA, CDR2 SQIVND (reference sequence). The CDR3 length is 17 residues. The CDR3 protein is CASSIEAAGTGYNEQFF. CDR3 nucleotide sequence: TGTGCCAGTAGTATCGAGGCCGCTGGGACAGGGTACAATGAGCAGTTCTTC.

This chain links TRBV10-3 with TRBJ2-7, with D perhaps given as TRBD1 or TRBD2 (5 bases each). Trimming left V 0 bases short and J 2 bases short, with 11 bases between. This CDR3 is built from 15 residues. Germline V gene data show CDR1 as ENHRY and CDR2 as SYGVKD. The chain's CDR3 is CAISESGDGAYEQYF. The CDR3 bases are TGTGCCATCAGTGAGTCGGGGGACGGAGCCTACGAGCAGTACTTC.

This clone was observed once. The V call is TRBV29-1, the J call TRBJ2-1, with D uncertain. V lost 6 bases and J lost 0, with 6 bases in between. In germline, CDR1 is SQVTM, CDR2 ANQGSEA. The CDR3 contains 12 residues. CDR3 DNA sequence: TGCAGCGTCACGGGCTCCTACAATGAGCAGTTCTTC. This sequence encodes CSVTGSYNEQFF.

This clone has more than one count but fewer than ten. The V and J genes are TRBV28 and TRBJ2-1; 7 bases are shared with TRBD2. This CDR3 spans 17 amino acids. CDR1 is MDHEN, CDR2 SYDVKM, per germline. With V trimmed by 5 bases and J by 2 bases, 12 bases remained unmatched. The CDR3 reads CASSRTLAAGPYNEQFF. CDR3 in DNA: TGTGCCAGCAGTCGTACTCTAGCGGCGGGGCCCTACAATGAGCAGTTCTTC.

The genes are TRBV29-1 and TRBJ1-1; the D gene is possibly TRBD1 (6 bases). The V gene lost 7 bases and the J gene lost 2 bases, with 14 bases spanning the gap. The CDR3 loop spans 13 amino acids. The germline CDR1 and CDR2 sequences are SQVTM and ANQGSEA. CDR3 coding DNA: TGCAGCGCTCGGACAGACCTTAACACTGAAGCTTTCTTT. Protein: CSARTDLNTEAFF.

Written as DNA, the CDR3 is TGTGCCAGCAGGCGGGACGGGCAGAATGAGCAGTTCTTC. Protein sequence: CASRRDGQNEQFF. The chain uses TRBV2 and TRBJ2-1; D perhaps matches TRBD2 (6 bases). CDR3 length equals 13 residues. Germline V gene sequence: CDR1 SNHLY, CDR2 FYNNEI. Trimming took off 6 bases at V and 7 bases at J, with 13 bases between the two ends.

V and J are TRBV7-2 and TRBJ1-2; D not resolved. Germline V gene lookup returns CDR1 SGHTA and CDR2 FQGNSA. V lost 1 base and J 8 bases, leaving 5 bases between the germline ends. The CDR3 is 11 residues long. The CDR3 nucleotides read TGTGCCAGCAGCTTAGGTCGGGGCTACACCTTC. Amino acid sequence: CASSLGRGYTF.